These 11 T cell receptor beta chains were all obtained from the same sample, sequenced in a study of shared clonotypes between healthy human individuals. TCRdb keeps only in-frame clones here, not all; method: immunoSEQ multiplex PCR. The sample has some 2.1 million clones; roughly 94% are singletons. Specimen: naive CD4+ T cells sorted from blood. As to subset: CD45RA+ positively selected. These receptors were collected from a man aged 18 to 35 in good health.

The rearrangement links TRBV5-4 to TRBJ1-1, with D possibly matching TRBD1 (5 bases). Germline CDR1 and CDR2: SGHNT and YYREEE (reference sequence). Trimming took 2 bases from V and 6 from J, leaving 11 bases between them. CDR3 size: 13 residues. The CDR3 protein is CASSFQGRAEAFF. The CDR3 nucleotides are TGTGCCAGCAGCTTTCAGGGACGGGCTGAAGCTTTCTTT.

The rearrangement links TRBV7-2 to TRBJ1-1, with D unclear. Germline lookup yields CDR1 SGHTA and CDR2 FQGNSA. This CDR3 contains 14 residues. V shed 0 bases and J shed 6 bases, with 11 bases lying between them. The CDR3 here is CASSLASLLAEAFF. CDR3 in DNA: TGTGCCAGCAGCTTAGCCAGCCTTCTCGCTGAAGCTTTCTTT.

This clone was counted a single time. CDR3 loop: CASSPPGTQYF. In DNA form, the CDR3 reads TGTGCCAGCAGCCCCCCGGGGACCCAGTACTTC. V usage is TRBV6-1 and J usage is TRBJ2-5; D is unresolved. The ends were cut back, 6 bases at V and 7 bases at J, with 9 bases in the middle. Germline loops: CDR1 MNHNS, CDR2 SASEGT. The CDR3 spans 11 residues.

V gene TRBV10-1 combines with J gene TRBJ2-1; TRBD1 might be the D (6 bases). Germline values: CDR1 WNHNN, CDR2 SYGVQD (reference sequence). V was trimmed by 5 bases and J by 5 bases, leaving 16 bases between them. This CDR3 has 15 amino acids. Written as DNA, the CDR3 is TGCGCCAGCAGTCCCCCCACAGGGACCCACAATGAGCAGTTCTTC. Residues: CASSPPTGTHNEQFF.

This clone was found a few times. The chain joins TRBV30 to TRBJ1-1; 11 positions match TRBD1. The CDR3 has 13 amino acids. V shed 5 bases and J 5 bases; nucleotides not matched to a gene: 4. Germline CDR1 GTSNPN, CDR2 SVGIG (reference sequence). CDR3 region: CAWAGTGGTEAFF. For the CDR3, the DNA is TGTGCCTGGGCCGGGACAGGGGGTACTGAAGCTTTCTTT.

This clone was observed once. The chain couples TRBV5-4 to TRBJ2-7; 7 nucleotides align to TRBD1. The CDR3 totals 12 residues. V was clipped by 2 bases and J by 12 bases; unmatched bases: 8. CDR1 and CDR2 from the germline V gene are SGHNT and YYREEE (reference sequence). The DNA for the CDR3 is TGTGCCAGCAGCTTACAACAGGGGAGTACGTACTTC. Translating it yields CASSLQQGSTYF.

With regard to this clone: This may stem from a read error, because a much larger clone lies one nucleotide away. Other nucleotide sequences in the sample specify the same CDR3. The V gene is TRBV6-5, the J gene TRBJ1-6; 9 nucleotides match TRBD1. Trimming removed 5 bases from V and 7 bases from J; junction bases left unmatched: 3. The CDR3 sequence is 14 residues long. Germline V gene data show CDR1 as MNHEY and CDR2 as SVGAGI. The CDR3 reads CASSRDRGNSPLHF. CDR3 DNA sequence: TGTGCCAGCAGTCGTGACAGGGGGAATTCACCCCTCCACTTT.

The rearrangement uses TRBV7-8 and TRBJ1-1; TRBD1 might be the D (6 bases). This CDR3 has 12 residues. The V gene's germline CDR1 is SGHVS and CDR2 FQNEAQ. The V end was cut by 5 bases, the J end by 11 bases, with 15 bases between. In nucleotides, the CDR3 is TGTGCCAGCAGCCCTAATCAGGGGCCGGCTTTCTTT. As protein: CASSPNQGPAFF.

The chain joins TRBV13 to TRBJ2-1; 10 nucleotides agree with TRBD2. The CDR3 runs 17 residues. The germline V gene has CDR1 PRHDT and CDR2 FYEKMQ (reference sequence). J lost 3 bases, V lost 5 bases, and 10 bases had no gene match. The CDR3 coding sequence is TGTGCCAGCAGCCCCTGGACTAGCGGAACAGACTACAATGAGCAGTTCTTC. Its translation: CASSPWTSGTDYNEQFF.

The chain links TRBV5-1 to TRBJ2-3; 15 nucleotides line up with TRBD2. Per the germline V gene, CDR1 is SGHRS and CDR2 is YFSETQ. V trimming: 3 bases; J trimming: 6 bases; junction bases outside the gene matches: 11. This CDR3 is built from 18 residues. CDR3 DNA sequence: TGCGCCAGCAGCTGGACAGGGGGACTAGCGGGAGGATCGGATACGCAGTATTTT. Encoded protein: CASSWTGGLAGGSDTQYF.

The chain has TRBV2 and TRBJ1-4, with unresolved D. The CDR3 is made up of 15 amino acids. The V and J ends lost 5 bases and 7 bases respectively, with 17 bases between them. Germline values: CDR1 SNHLY, CDR2 FYNNEI. The CDR3 is CASSSSLGNGEKLFF. CDR3 nucleotide sequence: TGTGCCAGCAGTTCTTCCTTGGGCAACGGTGAAAAACTGTTTTTT. Complete variable domain (other parts from reference TRBV2 and TRBJ1-4): EPEVTQTPSHQVTQMGQEVILRCVPISNHLYFYWYRQILGQKVEFLVSFYNNEISEKSEIFDDQFSVERPDGSNFTLKIRSTKLEDSAMYFCASSSSLGNGEKLFFGSGTQLSVL.